This TCR beta chain was sequenced for a study of blood T cells in healthy people across ages. Study details: Every two T cells gave about one barcoded beta molecule via template switching. Study-level results: Fewer expanded clones and more diversity marked long-lived versus aged donors. Researchers deemed the diversity estimates from one million T cells underestimates. TCR beta diversity tracked closely with naive T cell percentage.

Points on this clonotype: The antigen is not known. One end of the junction does not line up with germline, which may come from a read error.

A second PCR, run for roughly 7 to 12 cycles, used a sample-barcoded 5' primer plus a J-beta primer mix. TCRdb reprocessed the 5' RACE reads via MiXCR and lists one record per CDR3 protein. The table has roughly 730,000 distinct CDR3 sequences, more than 55% seen once; the top ten hold under 30%. Sequencing input: blood. The TCR was taken from a man in his forties or fifties in good health.

The CDR3 region is CASSWEQGINTEAFF. Written as DNA, the CDR3 is TGTGCCAGCAGCTGGGAACAGGGAATCAACACGGAAGCTTTCTTT. This sequence joins TRBV5-5 and TRBJ1-1; perhaps TRBD1 as D (6 bases). Germline CDR1 reads SGHKS; CDR2 reads YYEKEE (reference sequence). This CDR3 region has 15 residues.